Below, one T cell receptor (beta chain) is given with its context. Its antigen is not identified. One end of the junction varies from germline; a read error may be responsible. TCRdb's table, derived via immunoSEQ multiplex PCR, lists solely in-frame clones and lacks some. The sample yields just under 80,000 clones, 70% to 90% seen once. Time point: blood 2 weeks post-SBRT. The treatment denotes: 15 Gy SBRT to primary tumor, nephrectomy 4 weeks later. After SBRT, blood was collected at 2 and 4 weeks, plus baseline. This specimen belongs to a study of radiation and T cells in renal cell carcinoma. CDR3 length equals 15 residues. CDR1 SGHRS and CDR2 YFSETQ come from the germline V gene. Study-level points and caveats: From baseline, blood top tumor clonotypes peaked at 2 weeks post-radiation.

This chain connects TRBV5-1 to TRBJ2-7, with 11 bases that match TRBD2. This specimen consisted of blood, obtained from a patient whose treatment included radiotherapy and nephrectomy. This receptor was taken from a woman between 45 and 65 years old with renal cell carcinoma. The CDR3, as DNA: TGCGCCAGCAGCTTGGACCTAGCGGGAGGTCGATTGGGGTGCTTC. Residues: CASSLDLAGGRLGCF.